The sequence of this TCR beta chain was determined in a study of identical twins. Broader study findings: Without tracking the same donors, conclusions rested on cross-sectional statistical analysis. Memory repertoires showed no such pattern, whereas abundant cord blood beta clonotypes carried fewer insertions. Analyses of zero insertions could be partly confounded by invariant MAIT and iNKT cells.

Template switching supplied a universal primer site; unique molecular identifiers were carried on the cDNA. TCRdb processed the 5' RACE reads anew with MiXCR; each CDR3 protein has one entry. The table includes about 530,000 distinct CDR3 sequences, roughly 15% detected once. This clonotype was counted a few times. The antigen is not known. V was trimmed by 4 bases and J by 5 bases, leaving 12 bases between them. Germline V gene lookup returns CDR1 DFQATT and CDR2 SNEGSKA (reference sequence). CDR3 length: 13 amino acids. These same records also appear under a second study, on yellow fever vaccine responses in identical twins.

This clonotype was obtained from a young woman in good health. The chain couples TRBV20-1 to TRBJ2-1; a weak D match, TRBD2 (6 bases). The material sequenced was CD4+ T cells sorted from blood. Here the CDR3 DNA reads TGCAGTGCTATCTGGACTATAAACAATGAGCAGTTCTTC. Encoded protein: CSAIWTINNEQFF.